This paragraph covers one T cell receptor (beta chain) sequence. Its antigen is currently unknown. The naive CD8 population came from CD45RO-negative cells selected for CCR7, without terminally differentiated effector memory CD45RA+ cells. The source of the sample is a study of shared clonotypes between healthy human individuals. Study-wide findings and caveats: In the sorted subsets, rarefaction showed sequencing was incomplete despite large depth.

Sequencing was performed with immunoSEQ multiplex PCR; in TCRdb, only in-frame clones are kept and a portion is missing. Here the sample spans about 800,000 clones, roughly 96% being singletons. This CDR3 is 16 amino acids long. The V and J ends lost 0 bases and 4 bases respectively, with 16 bases between them. CDR1 SGHDN and CDR2 FVKESK come from the germline V gene. The sample was naive CD8+ T cells sorted from blood. This sequence was found in a man younger than 40 in good health. The chain is built from TRBV14 and TRBJ2-7; D is perhaps TRBD2 (5 bases). CDR3 sequence reads: CASSQDRGTRAYEQYF. The DNA of the CDR3 is TGTGCCAGCAGCCAAGATCGGGGAACCAGAGCGTACGAGCAGTACTTC.